The 23 T cell receptor beta chains below come from one sample, sequenced in a study of shared clonotypes between healthy human individuals (dated by TCRdb to 2020 to 2021). Receptor amplification or capture employed the immunoSEQ multiplex PCR assay. TCRdb holds this immuneACCESS table with in-frame rearrangements only. Some clones are missing; in checked studies, unresolved V genes explain under half, and the rest has no known cause. The sample yields 2 million to 2.5 million clones; more than 90% were counted once. 0.13% of the sample is taken by the ten largest. The sample taken for sequencing was naive CD4+ T cells sorted from blood. The sample's cell subset or site label is to be understood as: CD45RA+ positively selected. The receptor source for this set is a young man in good health.

The chain joins TRBV19 to TRBJ2-4; 9 nucleotides line up with TRBD1. The CDR3 is 18 amino acids. V trimming: 6 bases; J trimming: 0 bases; junction bases outside the gene matches: 12. From germline, CDR1 is LNHDA and CDR2 SQIVND (reference sequence). In nucleotides, the CDR3 is TGTGCCAGTAGCCTTCACACAGGGGGCAAACTAGCCAAAAACATTCAGTACTTC. Translated, it gives CASSLHTGGKLAKNIQYF.

This clone is a singleton in its sample. The gene calls are TRBV18 and TRBJ1-1, with D hard to call. Per the germline V gene, CDR1 is KGHSH and CDR2 is LQKENI. This CDR3 spans 15 amino acids. Trimming cost V 1 base and J 3 bases, with 12 bases left between them. CDR3 nucleotides: TGTGCCAGCTCACCACTGGCGGGGTCGGACACTGAAGCTTTCTTT. Protein sequence: CASSPLAGSDTEAFF. Filled out from reference TRBV18 and TRBJ1-1, the complete variable domain reads NAGVMQNPRHLVRRRGQEARLRCSPMKGHSHVYWYRQLPEEGLKFMVYLQKENIIDESGMPKERFSAEFPKEGPSILRIQQVVRGDSAAYFCASSPLAGSDTEAFFGQGTRLTVV.

The J gene is TRBJ1-4, the V gene TRBV2; TRBD1 might be the D (5 bases). The CDR3 consists of 15 residues. Germline CDR1 reads SNHLY; CDR2 reads FYNNEI. The V and J ends lost 4 bases and 0 bases respectively, with 9 bases between them. CDR3 nucleotide sequence: TGTGCCAGCAGTGGACAGAGAGCAACTAATGAAAAACTGTTTTTT. It encodes CASSGQRATNEKLFF.

This chain connects TRBV5-1 to TRBJ2-5, with 7 nucleotides matching TRBD2. Germline CDR1 and CDR2: SGHRS and YFSETQ. V shed 1 base, J shed 5 bases, and the junction held 5 bases outside the gene matches. This CDR3 is 14 amino acids long. In DNA, the CDR3 is TGCGCCAGCAGCTTGACTAGCGAGAGGGAGACCCAGTACTTC. This translates into CASSLTSERETQYF.

The chain joins TRBV25-1 to TRBJ2-5, with 8 bases matching TRBD1. Germline CDR1 is MGHDK and CDR2 is SYGVNS. The CDR3 loop spans 15 amino acids. The ends lost 3 bases at V and 5 bases at J; junction bases unmatched: 8. The CDR3 sequence is CASSDPRTGTETQYF. CDR3 coding DNA: TGTGCCAGCAGTGATCCGCGGACAGGGACGGAGACCCAGTACTTC.

The V call is TRBV27, the J call TRBJ2-2, with D perhaps TRBD1 or TRBD2 (5 bases each). CDR3 length equals 16 residues. Germline V gives CDR1 MNHEY, CDR2 SMNVEV (reference sequence). V was clipped by 2 bases and J by 6 bases, with 16 bases between them. The DNA for the CDR3 is TGTGCCAGCAGTTTAACGGGACCCCAGCTATCCGGGGAGCTGTTTTTT. Residues: CASSLTGPQLSGELFF.

J is TRBJ2-2 and V is TRBV30; D not certain. Germline V gene sequence: CDR1 GTSNPN, CDR2 SVGIG (reference sequence). CDR3 length equals 13 residues. Trimming stripped 2 bases from V and 5 bases from J, with 9 bases between. CDR3 DNA: TGTGCCTGGAGTCTATCATCAACCGGGGAGCTGTTTTTT. It encodes CAWSLSSTGELFF. The variable domain in full, completed from reference TRBV30 and TRBJ2-2, reads SQTIHQWPATLVQPVGSPLSLECTVEGTSNPNLYWYRQAAGRGLQLLFYSVGIGQISSEVPQNLSASRPQDRQFILSSKKLLLSDSGFYLCAWSLSSTGELFFGEGSRLTVL.

J is TRBJ1-3 and V is TRBV30; TRBD1 aligns across 7 bases. Per the germline V gene, CDR1 is GTSNPN and CDR2 is SVGIG (reference sequence). The CDR3 runs to 15 residues. Unmatched junction bases numbered 3, after V lost 1 base and J lost 0 bases. CDR3 in amino acids: CAWSGDSPSGNTIYF. The CDR3 coding sequence is TGTGCCTGGAGTGGGGACAGTCCCTCTGGAAACACCATATATTTT.

This clone was picked up one time. The V call is TRBV25-1, the J call TRBJ2-7; the D gene is possibly TRBD2 (5 bases). The CDR3 runs to 14 residues. Germline V gene sequence: CDR1 MGHDK, CDR2 SYGVNS. V was cut by 4 bases and J by 3 bases, with 13 bases left in between. As DNA, the CDR3 is TGTGCCAGCAGTGTAGGGCCACGGGGCTACGAGCAGTACTTC. It specifies CASSVGPRGYEQYF.

For this clone: Germline and junction disagree at one end, which may indicate a read error. The CDR3 DNA sequence: TGTGCCACCTCTCAAGGGACCCAGTACTTC. Amino acids: CATSQGTQYF. The chain is built from TRBV2 and TRBJ2-5; D ambiguous. The CDR3 has 10 amino acids. CDR1 is SNHLY, CDR2 FYNNEI, per germline.

This clone was detected once. J is TRBJ2-7 and V is TRBV30; the D is unclear. The CDR3 totals 12 residues. V lost 4 bases and J lost 0, with 7 bases in between. Looked up from germline, CDR1 is GTSNPN and CDR2 is SVGIG (reference sequence). CDR3 protein: CAWMGNSYEQYF. In DNA, the CDR3 is TGTGCCTGGATGGGCAACTCCTACGAGCAGTACTTC.

Worth noting for this clone: Additional DNA sequences in this sample encode the identical CDR3. The rearrangement links TRBV10-3 to TRBJ1-4; D remains ambiguous. Trimming stripped 2 bases from V and 5 bases from J, with 9 bases between. This CDR3 contains 14 residues. Per germline, CDR1 ENHRY and CDR2 SYGVKD. CDR3 nucleotide sequence: TGTGCCATCAGTGAGAGAGGCGGGAATGAAAAACTGTTTTTT. Protein sequence: CAISERGGNEKLFF.

This chain links TRBV6-6 with TRBJ1-2, with a possible D match to TRBD1 (6 bases). Germline CDR1 reads MNHNY; CDR2 reads SVGAGI (reference sequence). The CDR3 is 11 amino acids. Trimming shortened V by 8 bases and J by 8 bases, and 12 bases separated the two germline ends. CDR3 region: CASEGGDGYTF. The DNA for the CDR3 is TGTGCCAGCGAGGGGGGGGACGGCTACACCTTC.

The gene calls are TRBV30 and TRBJ2-1, with 7 nucleotides matching TRBD2. The germline V gene encodes CDR1 GTSNPN and CDR2 SVGIG (reference sequence). The CDR3 sequence is 17 residues long. Unmatched junction bases numbered 10, after V lost 2 bases and J lost 0 bases. This CDR3 reads CAWSSAQAGSSYNEQFF. CDR3 coding DNA: TGTGCCTGGAGTTCAGCCCAAGCGGGGAGCTCCTACAATGAGCAGTTCTTC.

The chain is built from TRBV30 and TRBJ1-4; possibly TRBD1 for D (5 bases). The CDR3 is 13 amino acids. V was cut by 5 bases and J by 4 bases, with 11 bases left in between. Germline-derived CDR1 and CDR2 are GTSNPN and SVGIG (reference sequence). CDR3 protein: CAWDPGFNEKLFF. In DNA, the CDR3 is TGTGCCTGGGACCCAGGGTTTAATGAAAAACTGTTTTTT.

This chain links TRBV6-6 with TRBJ2-7, with TRBD1 as a possible D gene (6 bases). Trimming took 6 bases from V and 7 from J, leaving 19 bases between them. The CDR3 has 14 residues. Per germline, CDR1 MNHNY and CDR2 SVGAGI (reference sequence). The CDR3 nucleotides are TGTGCCAGCAGGACTCCGGGACATTCCTTTGAGCAGTACTTC. Amino acid sequence: CASRTPGHSFEQYF.

This chain links TRBV29-1 with TRBJ2-3; tentative D call: TRBD2 (5 bases). Trimming removed 5 bases at V and 1 base at J, with 13 bases between. The CDR3 covers 14 residues. Per germline, CDR1 SQVTM and CDR2 ANQGSEA. Here the CDR3 reads CSVPLAIGTDTQYF. CDR3 coding DNA: TGCAGCGTTCCGCTAGCCATCGGCACAGATACGCAGTATTTT.

For this clone: The sample holds other DNA sequences that translate to the same CDR3. This chain uses TRBV7-9 with TRBJ2-3; perhaps TRBD1 as D (6 bases). CDR1 SEHNR and CDR2 FQNEAQ come from the germline V gene (reference sequence). With 3 bases removed from V and 3 bases from J, the gap between germline ends came to 7 bases. The CDR3 is 13 residues long. This CDR3 is CASSFRGTDTQYF. The CDR3 DNA follows: TGTGCCAGCAGCTTCAGGGGAACAGATACGCAGTATTTT.

This chain uses TRBV12-5 with TRBJ2-7; no definite D call. The V end lost 5 bases, the J end lost 3 bases, and 14 bases lay between the germline ends. The CDR3 extends over 14 amino acids. CDR1 LGHNT and CDR2 FRNRAP come from the germline V gene. The DNA of the CDR3 is TGTGCTAGTGGTGCTGCGGTTCCCCGCTACGAGCAGTACTTC. Translated, it gives CASGAAVPRYEQYF.

The chain links TRBV19 to TRBJ2-6; D ambiguous. Germline CDR1 reads LNHDA; CDR2 reads SQIVND (reference sequence). V lost 6 bases and J lost 0, with 12 bases in between. The CDR3 loop spans 16 amino acids. The CDR3 DNA is TGTGCCAGTAGCCAGCTCACGACCTCTGGGGCCAACGTCCTGACTTTC. It translates to CASSQLTTSGANVLTF.

The V call is TRBV2, the J call TRBJ1-4; 9 bases align to TRBD1. Germline V CDR1 and CDR2: SNHLY, FYNNEI. Trimming removed 6 bases from V and 5 bases from J; junction bases left unmatched: 7. The CDR3 contains 15 residues. CDR3: CASRGTGTGNEKLFF. The DNA for the CDR3 is TGTGCCAGCAGGGGAACCGGGACAGGGAATGAAAAACTGTTTTTT.

V and J are TRBV6-1 and TRBJ1-3; possible D gene TRBD1, 6 bases. Trimming pared 7 bases from V and 6 bases from J, leaving 13 bases between. The CDR3 is 13 amino acids. The germline CDR1 and CDR2 sequences are MNHNS and SASEGT. CDR3 sequence (DNA): TGTGCCAGCACCCGGGACAACTTAAACACCATATATTTT. Its translation: CASTRDNLNTIYF.

This sequence joins TRBV5-1 and TRBJ1-1; no clear D gene. V was pared by 7 bases and J by 3 bases, with 13 bases between. Looked up from germline, CDR1 is SGHRS and CDR2 is YFSETQ. The CDR3 consists of 13 residues. The CDR3 region has the DNA TGCGCCAGCGGTTTGAACCAGTACACTGAAGCTTTCTTT. Translated: CASGLNQYTEAFF.